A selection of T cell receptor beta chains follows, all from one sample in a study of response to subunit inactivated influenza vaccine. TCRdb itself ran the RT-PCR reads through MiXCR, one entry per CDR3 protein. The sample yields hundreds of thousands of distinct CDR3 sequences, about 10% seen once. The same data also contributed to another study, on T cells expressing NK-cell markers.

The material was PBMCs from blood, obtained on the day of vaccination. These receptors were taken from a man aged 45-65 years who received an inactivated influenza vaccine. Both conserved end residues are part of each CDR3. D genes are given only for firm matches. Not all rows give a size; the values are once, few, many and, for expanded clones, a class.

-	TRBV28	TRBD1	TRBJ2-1	TGTGCCAGCAGTAGAACGGGGACAGGGCTCAATGAGCAGTTCTTC	CASSRTGTGLNEQFF
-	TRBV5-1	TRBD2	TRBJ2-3	TGCGCCAGCAGCTTGGTGGTAGCGGGCCCCACAGATACGCAGTATTTT	CASSLVVAGPTDTQYF
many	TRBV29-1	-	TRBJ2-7	TGCAGCGTTGGACAGAGCTACGAGCAGTACTTC	CSVGQSYEQYF
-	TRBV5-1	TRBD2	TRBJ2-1	TGCGCCAGCAGCTTGGGTTCCGGCCCCGGACTAGCGGGATTTGGGAGCTCCTACAATGAGCAGTTCTTC	CASSLGSGPGLAGFGSSYNEQFF
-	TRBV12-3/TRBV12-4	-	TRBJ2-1	TGTGCCAGCAGCCGTATACAGGGAGATGAGCAGTTCTTC	CASSRIQGDEQFF
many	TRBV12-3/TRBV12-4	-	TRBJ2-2	TGTGCCAGCAGTTTACGCGGGGAGCTGTTTTTT	CASSLRGELFF
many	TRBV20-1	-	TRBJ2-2	TGCAGTGCCGGGGCAACCGGGGAGCTGTTTTTT	CSAGATGELFF
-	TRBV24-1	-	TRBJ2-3	TGTGCCACCAGTACGCAGCGGTTCACAGATACGCAGTATTTT	CATSTQRFTDTQYF
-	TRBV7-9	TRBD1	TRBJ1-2	TGTGCCAGCAGCTCGGGACAGGTCTATGGCTACACCTTC	CASSSGQVYGYTF
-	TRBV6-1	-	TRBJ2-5	TGTGCCAGCAGGCCAGGACAGCGGGGTACGAAAGAGACCCAGTACTTC	CASRPGQRGTKETQYF
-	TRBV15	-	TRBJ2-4	TGTGCCACCAGCCCGGTGGCGGTAGCCAAAAACATTCAGTACTTC	CATSPVAVAKNIQYF
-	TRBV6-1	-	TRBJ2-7	TGTGCCAGCAGTGAAGTGGCAGGAAACTACGAGCAGTACTTC	CASSEVAGNYEQYF
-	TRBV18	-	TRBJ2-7	TGTGCCAGCTCACCCGACCTCACTTCCGAGCAGTACTTC	CASSPDLTSEQYF
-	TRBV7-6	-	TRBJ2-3	TGTGCCAGCAGCTTAGAGAGTAGGGTTACAGATACGCAGTATTTT	CASSLESRVTDTQYF
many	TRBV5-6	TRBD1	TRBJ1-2	TGTGCCAGCAGCTGGGACAGGGATATTTCAGGTGGCTACACCTTC	CASSWDRDISGGYTF
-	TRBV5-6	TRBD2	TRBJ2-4	TGTGCCAGCAGCCTCACTAGCGGGGGGACCAAAAACATTCAGTACTTC	CASSLTSGGTKNIQYF
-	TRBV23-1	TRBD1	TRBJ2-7	TGCGCCAGCAGTTACAGGGGGCACTCCTACGAGCAGTACTTC	CASSYRGHSYEQYF
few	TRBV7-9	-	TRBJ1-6	TGTGCCAGCAGCCGGACGGGTCCCTATAATTCACCCCTCCACTTT	CASSRTGPYNSPLHF
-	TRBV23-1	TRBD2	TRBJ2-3	TGCGCCAGCAGTCAACCTCCCGGGACTAGCGGGAAGGGGACAGATACGCAGTATTTT	CASSQPPGTSGKGTDTQYF
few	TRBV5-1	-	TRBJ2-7	TGCGCCAGCAGCCAGGACTCTACCGCCTACGAGCAGTACTTC	CASSQDSTAYEQYF
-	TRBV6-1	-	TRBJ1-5	TGTGCCAGCAGTCCAGGGGTGGCCGGCAATCAGCCCCAGCATTTT	CASSPGVAGNQPQHF
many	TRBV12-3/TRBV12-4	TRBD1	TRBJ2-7	TGTGCCAGCAGCTACAGGGGGCGGCACGAGCAGTACTTC	CASSYRGRHEQYF
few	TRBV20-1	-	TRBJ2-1	TGCAGTGCTAAAAGACAGGCGAGCTCCTACAATGAGCAGTTCTTC	CSAKRQASSYNEQFF
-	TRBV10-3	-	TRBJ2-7	TGTGCCATCAGGGACGGATCCTACGAGCAGTACTTC	CAIRDGSYEQYF
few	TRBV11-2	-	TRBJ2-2	TGTGCCAGCAGCTCGGGGGTATCCTTGGACACCGGGGAGCTGTTTTTT	CASSSGVSLDTGELFF
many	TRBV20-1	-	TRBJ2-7	TGCAGTGCTAGGATCTCCCTCTACGAGCAGTACTTC	CSARISLYEQYF
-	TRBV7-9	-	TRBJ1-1	TGTGCCAGCAGCTACGGCAGGGAAAAAAACACTGAAGCTTTCTTT	CASSYGREKNTEAFF
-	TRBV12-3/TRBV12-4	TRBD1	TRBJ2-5	TGTGCCAGCAGTCAAGACAGGGGGCGCAGAGAGACCCAGTACTTC	CASSQDRGRRETQYF
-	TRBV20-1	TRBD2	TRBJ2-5	TGCAGTGCTCCCTTGGCGGGAGTGATGGAGACCCAGTACTTC	CSAPLAGVMETQYF
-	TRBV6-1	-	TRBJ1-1	TGTGCCAGCACTACTTACCAAAGGGCAGGGCACACTGAAGCTTTCTTT	CASTTYQRAGHTEAFF
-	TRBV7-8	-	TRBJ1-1	TGTGCCAGCAGCTTAGCGCGGAAGAACACTGAAGCTTTCTTT	CASSLARKNTEAFF